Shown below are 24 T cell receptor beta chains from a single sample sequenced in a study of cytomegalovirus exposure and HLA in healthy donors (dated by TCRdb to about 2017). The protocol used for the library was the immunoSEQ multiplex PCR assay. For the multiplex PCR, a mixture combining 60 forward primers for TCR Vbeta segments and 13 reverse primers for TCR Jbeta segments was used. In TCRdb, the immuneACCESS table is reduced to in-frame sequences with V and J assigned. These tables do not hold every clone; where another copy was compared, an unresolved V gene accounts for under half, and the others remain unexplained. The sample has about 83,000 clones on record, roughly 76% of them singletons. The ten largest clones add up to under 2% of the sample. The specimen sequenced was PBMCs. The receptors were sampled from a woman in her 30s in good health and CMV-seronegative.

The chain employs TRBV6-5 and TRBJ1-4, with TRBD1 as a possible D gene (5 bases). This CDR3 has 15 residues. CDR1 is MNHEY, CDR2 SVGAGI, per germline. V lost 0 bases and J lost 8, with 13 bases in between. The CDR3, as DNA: TGTGCCAGCAGTTACTCGCAGGGCTACTCCGAAAAACTGTTTTTT. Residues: CASSYSQGYSEKLFF.

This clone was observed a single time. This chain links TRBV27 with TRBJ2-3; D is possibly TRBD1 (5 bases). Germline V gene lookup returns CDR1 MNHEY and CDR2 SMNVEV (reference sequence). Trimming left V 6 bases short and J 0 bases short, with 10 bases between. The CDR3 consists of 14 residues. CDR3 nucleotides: TGTGCCAGCAGGCCACAGGCAAGCACAGATACGCAGTATTTT. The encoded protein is CASRPQASTDTQYF.

The CDR3 nucleotides read TGTGCCAGCAGTATCACGGACAGGGACTACAATCAGCCCCAGCATTTT. It encodes CASSITDRDYNQPQHF. V usage is TRBV28 and J usage is TRBJ1-5; 8 bases match TRBD1. V shed 5 bases and J 3 bases; nucleotides not matched to a gene: 9. CDR1 and CDR2 (germline): MDHEN, SYDVKM. This CDR3 is 16 amino acids long.

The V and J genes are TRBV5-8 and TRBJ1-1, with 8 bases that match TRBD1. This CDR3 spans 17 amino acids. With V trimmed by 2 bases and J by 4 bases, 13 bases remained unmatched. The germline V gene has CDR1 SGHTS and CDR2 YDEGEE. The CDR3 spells CASSFSRTGRMGTEAFF. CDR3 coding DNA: TGTGCCAGCAGCTTTTCGAGGACAGGGCGTATGGGCACTGAAGCTTTCTTT. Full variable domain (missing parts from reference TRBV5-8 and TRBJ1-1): EAGVTQSPTHLIKTRGQQATLRCSPISGHTSVYWYQQALGLGLQFLLWYDEGEERNRGNFPPRFSGRQFPNYSSELNVNALELEDSALYLCASSFSRTGRMGTEAFFGQGTRLTVV.

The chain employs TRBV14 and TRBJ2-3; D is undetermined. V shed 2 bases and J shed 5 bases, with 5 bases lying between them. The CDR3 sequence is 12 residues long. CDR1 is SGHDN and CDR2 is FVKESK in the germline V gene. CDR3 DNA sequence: TGTGCCAGCAGCCAACCACAAGATACGCAGTATTTT. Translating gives CASSQPQDTQYF.

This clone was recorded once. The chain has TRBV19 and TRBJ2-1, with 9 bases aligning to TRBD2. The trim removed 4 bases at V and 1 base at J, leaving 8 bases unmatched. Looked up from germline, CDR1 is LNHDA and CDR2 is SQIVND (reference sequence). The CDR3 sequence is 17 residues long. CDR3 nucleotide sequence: TGTGCCAGTAGTAATAGCGGGAGAGGGTTGTCCTACAATGAGCAGTTCTTC. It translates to CASSNSGRGLSYNEQFF.

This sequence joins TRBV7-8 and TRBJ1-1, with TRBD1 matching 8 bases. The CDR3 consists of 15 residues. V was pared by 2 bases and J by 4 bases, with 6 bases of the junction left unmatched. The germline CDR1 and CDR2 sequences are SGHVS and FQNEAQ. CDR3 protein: CASSLNSGGGTEAFF. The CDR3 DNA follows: TGTGCCAGCAGCTTAAATTCAGGGGGCGGCACTGAAGCTTTCTTT.

CDR3 amino acids: CASSVALAGAGSNEQFF. CDR3 coding DNA: TGTGCCAGCAGCGTAGCGCTAGCGGGAGCCGGCTCCAATGAGCAGTTCTTC. The gene calls are TRBV9 and TRBJ2-1; 10 bases fit TRBD2. V lost 0 bases to trimming and J lost 6 bases; unmatched junction nucleotides: 9. The CDR3 has 17 residues. CDR1 is SGDLS, CDR2 YYNGEE, per germline.

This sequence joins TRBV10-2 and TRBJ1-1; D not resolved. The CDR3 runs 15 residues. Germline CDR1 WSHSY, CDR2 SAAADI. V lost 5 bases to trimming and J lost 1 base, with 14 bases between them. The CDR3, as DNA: TGCGCCAGCAGTTTCTCCATCACCGGGAACACTGAAGCTTTCTTT. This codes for CASSFSITGNTEAFF.

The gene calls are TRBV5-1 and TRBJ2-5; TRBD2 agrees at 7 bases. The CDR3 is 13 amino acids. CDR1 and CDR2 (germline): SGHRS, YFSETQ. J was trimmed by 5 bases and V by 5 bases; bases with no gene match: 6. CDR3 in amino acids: CASRGGPGETQYF. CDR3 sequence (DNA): TGCGCCAGCAGGGGAGGGCCTGGGGAGACCCAGTACTTC.

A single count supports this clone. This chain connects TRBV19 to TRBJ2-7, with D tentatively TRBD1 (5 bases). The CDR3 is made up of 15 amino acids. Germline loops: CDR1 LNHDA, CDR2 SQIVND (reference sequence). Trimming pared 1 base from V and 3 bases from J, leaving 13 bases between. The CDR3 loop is CASSIGVVGDYEQYF. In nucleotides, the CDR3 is TGTGCCAGTAGTATAGGGGTGGTAGGGGACTACGAGCAGTACTTC.

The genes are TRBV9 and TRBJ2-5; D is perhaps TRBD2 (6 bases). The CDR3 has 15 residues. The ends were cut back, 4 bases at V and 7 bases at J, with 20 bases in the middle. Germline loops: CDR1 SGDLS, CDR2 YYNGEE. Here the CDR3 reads CASSPSGLDWGTQYF. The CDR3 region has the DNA TGTGCCAGCAGCCCTTCGGGACTCGACTGGGGGACCCAGTACTTC.

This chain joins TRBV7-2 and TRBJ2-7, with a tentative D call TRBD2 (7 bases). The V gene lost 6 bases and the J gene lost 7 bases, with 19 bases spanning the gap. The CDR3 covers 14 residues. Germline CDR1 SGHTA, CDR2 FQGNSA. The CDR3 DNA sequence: TGTGCCAGCAGTAAGGGGGGGTACGCCGCTGAGCAGTACTTC. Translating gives CASSKGGYAAEQYF.

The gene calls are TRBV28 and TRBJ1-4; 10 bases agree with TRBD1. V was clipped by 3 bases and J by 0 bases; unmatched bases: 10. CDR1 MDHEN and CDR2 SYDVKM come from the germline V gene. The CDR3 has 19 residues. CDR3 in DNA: TGTGCCAGCAGTTTGGGGCTTCCGGGACAGGGGCCAACTAATGAAAAACTGTTTTTT. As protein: CASSLGLPGQGPTNEKLFF.

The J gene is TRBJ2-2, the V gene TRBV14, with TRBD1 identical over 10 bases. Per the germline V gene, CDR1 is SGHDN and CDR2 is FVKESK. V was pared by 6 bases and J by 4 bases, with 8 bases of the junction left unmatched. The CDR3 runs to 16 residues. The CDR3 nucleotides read TGTGCCAGCAGAGAAACCGGGACAGGGGTCACCGGGGAGCTGTTTTTT. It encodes CASRETGTGVTGELFF.

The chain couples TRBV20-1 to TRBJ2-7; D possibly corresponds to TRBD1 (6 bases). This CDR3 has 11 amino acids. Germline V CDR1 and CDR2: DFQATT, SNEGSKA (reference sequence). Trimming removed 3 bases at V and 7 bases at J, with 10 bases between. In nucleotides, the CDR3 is TGCAGTGCTAGTCTGGGGACAGAGCAGTACTTC. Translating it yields CSASLGTEQYF.

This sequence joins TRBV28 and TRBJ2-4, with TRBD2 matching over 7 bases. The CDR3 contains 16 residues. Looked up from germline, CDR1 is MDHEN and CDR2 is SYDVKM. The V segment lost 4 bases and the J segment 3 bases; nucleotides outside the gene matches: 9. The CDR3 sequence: CASSSHLLAGKNIQYF. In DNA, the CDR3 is TGTGCCAGCAGTTCGCACTTATTAGCGGGCAAAAACATTCAGTACTTC. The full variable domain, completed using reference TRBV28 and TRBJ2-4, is DVKVTQSSRYLVKRTGEKVFLECVQDMDHENMFWYRQDPGLGLRLIYFSYDVKMKEKGDIPEGYSVSREKKERFSLILESASTNQTSMYLCASSSHLLAGKNIQYFGAGTRLSVL.

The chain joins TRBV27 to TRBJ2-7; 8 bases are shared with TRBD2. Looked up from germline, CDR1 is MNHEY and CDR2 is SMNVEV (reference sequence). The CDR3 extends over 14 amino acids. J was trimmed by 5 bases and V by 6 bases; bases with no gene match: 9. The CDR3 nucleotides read TGTGCCAGCAGACCCAGCGGGAGCTTCCACGAGCAGTACTTC. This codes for CASRPSGSFHEQYF.

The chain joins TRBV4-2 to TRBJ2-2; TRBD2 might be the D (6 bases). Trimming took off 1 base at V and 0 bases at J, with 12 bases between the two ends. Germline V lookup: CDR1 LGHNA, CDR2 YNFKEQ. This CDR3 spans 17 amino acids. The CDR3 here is CASSQVLGLSNTGELFF. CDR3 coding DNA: TGTGCCAGCAGCCAAGTTTTGGGACTTTCGAACACCGGGGAGCTGTTTTTT.

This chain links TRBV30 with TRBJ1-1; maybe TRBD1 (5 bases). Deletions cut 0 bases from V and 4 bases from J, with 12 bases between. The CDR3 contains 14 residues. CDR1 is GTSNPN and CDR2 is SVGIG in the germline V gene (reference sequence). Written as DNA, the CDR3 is TGTGCCTGGAGTGTTTGGTCTAGGGGCACTGAAGCTTTCTTT. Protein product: CAWSVWSRGTEAFF.

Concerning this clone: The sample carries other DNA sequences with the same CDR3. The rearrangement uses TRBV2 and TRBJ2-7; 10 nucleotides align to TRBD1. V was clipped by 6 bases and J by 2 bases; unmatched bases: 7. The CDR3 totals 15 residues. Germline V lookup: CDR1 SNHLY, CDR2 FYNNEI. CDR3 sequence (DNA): TGTGCCAGCAGCTCAGGCGGGACAGGGGCCTACGAGCAGTACTTC. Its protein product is CASSSGGTGAYEQYF.

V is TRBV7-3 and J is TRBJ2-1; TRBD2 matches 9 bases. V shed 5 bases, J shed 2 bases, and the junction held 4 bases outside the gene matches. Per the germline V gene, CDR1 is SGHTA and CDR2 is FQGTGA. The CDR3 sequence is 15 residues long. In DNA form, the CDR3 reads TGTGCCAGCAGCCCGACTAGCGGAACCTACAATGAGCAGTTCTTC. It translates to CASSPTSGTYNEQFF.

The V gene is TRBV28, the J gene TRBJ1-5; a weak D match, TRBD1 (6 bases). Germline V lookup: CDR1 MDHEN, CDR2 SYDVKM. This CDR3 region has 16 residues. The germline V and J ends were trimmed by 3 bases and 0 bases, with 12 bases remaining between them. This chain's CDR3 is CASSFEQGYSNQPQHF. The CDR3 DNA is TGTGCCAGCAGTTTTGAACAGGGTTATAGCAATCAGCCCCAGCATTTT.

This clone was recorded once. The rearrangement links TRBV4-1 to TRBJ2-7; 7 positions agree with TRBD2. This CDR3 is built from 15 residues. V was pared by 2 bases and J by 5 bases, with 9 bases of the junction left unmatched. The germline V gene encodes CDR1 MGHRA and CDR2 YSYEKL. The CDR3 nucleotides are TGCGCCAGCAGCCAACGATCGGGAGGTATCAACGAGCAGTACTTC. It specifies CASSQRSGGINEQYF.